This TCR beta chain was documented in a study of T-cell reconstitution after alpha-beta-depleted transplantation in children. Unique molecular identifiers featured in how the TCRbeta library was prepared. TCRdb independently ran MiXCR on the PCR reads; one entry per CDR3 protein. The sample includes 700,000 to 950,000 distinct CDR3 sequences, roughly 15% of them seen just once. This sample comprised PBMCs, mostly from graft donor cells, obtained 360 days after TCRalphabeta/CD19-depleted stem cell transplant. This receptor was taken from a male patient under 18 who had a stem cell transplant for acute lymphoblastic leukemia, so the T cells may come from the graft donor.

The CDR3: CSARDFSPSYSGNTIYF. CDR3 nucleotide sequence: TGCAGTGCTAGAGATTTCTCCCCGTCTTACTCTGGAAACACCATATATTTT. The rearrangement uses TRBV20-1 and TRBJ1-3; D gene ambiguous. The CDR3 spans 17 residues. The germline V gene encodes CDR1 DFQATT and CDR2 SNEGSKA (reference sequence). The V end lost 0 bases, the J end lost 0 bases, and 15 bases lay between the germline ends.